Listed here are 32 T cell receptor beta chains from one sample, sequenced in a study of metastatic and nonmetastatic thyroid tumors. Using MiXCR, TCRdb reanalyzed the PCR reads. This table holds about 28,000 clones, around 17% found once. Every patient underwent thyroid surgery untreated. The sample taken for sequencing was blood. These receptors all come from a female donor with papillary thyroid cancer or a benign thyroid nodule (not recorded which). Some clones in this sample may be carry-over from other donors' samples.

This clone was recorded many times. V and J are TRBV18 and TRBJ2-7; TRBD1 matches 8 bases. V lost 0 bases and J lost 4; bases outside the gene matches: 5. This CDR3 has 15 amino acids. The V gene's germline CDR1 is KGHSH and CDR2 LQKENI. The CDR3 DNA reads as TGTGCCAGCTCACCACCAGCCAGGGGGCAATACGAGCAGTACTTC. Translated, it gives CASSPPARGQYEQYF.

This clone occurred many times. This chain uses TRBV20-1 with TRBJ2-1; D remains ambiguous. With 3 bases removed from V and 8 bases from J, the gap between germline ends came to 14 bases. CDR3 size: 13 residues. In germline, CDR1 is DFQATT, CDR2 SNEGSKA (reference sequence). CDR3 bases: TGCAGTGCTAGGGACGAAAGGCGCGATGAGCAGTTCTTC. Protein product: CSARDERRDEQFF.

The chain is built from TRBV20-1 and TRBJ2-5; 8 nucleotides match TRBD2. The CDR3 sequence is 15 residues long. CDR1 and CDR2 from the germline V gene are DFQATT and SNEGSKA (reference sequence). V gave up 4 bases and J gave up 5 bases; unmatched junction bases: 12. CDR3: CSAITSGSLGETQYF. The CDR3 DNA follows: TGCAGTGCTATAACTAGCGGTAGTCTTGGCGAGACCCAGTACTTC.

Notes on this clone: This may arise from a read error, as a much more abundant clone is one base away. CDR3 bases: TGTGCCAGCAGCTCAAGGAGAGGGAGAACAGATACGCAGTATTTT. Protein sequence: CASSSRRGRTDTQYF. The chain employs TRBV5-4 and TRBJ2-3, with a tentative D call TRBD2 (5 bases). The CDR3 covers 15 residues. The germline gives CDR1 SGHNT, CDR2 YYREEE (reference sequence). Trimming stripped 3 bases from V and 3 bases from J, with 14 bases between.

In nucleotides, the CDR3 is TGTGCCAGCAGCCAAGCAGGGGGGACTGAAGCTTTCTTT. Translation gives CASSQAGGTEAFF. This chain connects TRBV3-1 to TRBJ1-1; 7 nucleotides match TRBD1. The germline gives CDR1 LGHDT, CDR2 YNNKEL (reference sequence). The CDR3 loop spans 13 amino acids. The ends lost 1 base at V and 5 bases at J; junction bases unmatched: 1.

This clone was seen ten or more times. This chain uses TRBV4-1 with TRBJ1-1; D is undetermined. Between the trimmed V and J ends, which lost 0 bases and 3 bases, there was a span of 8 bases. This CDR3 comprises 14 residues. Germline CDR1 reads MGHRA; CDR2 reads YSYEKL. CDR3 DNA: TGCGCCAGCAGCCAAGAATTTCGGGACACTGAAGCTTTCTTT. Amino acids: CASSQEFRDTEAFF.

The gene calls are TRBV24-1 and TRBJ2-1; D gene uncertain. Trimming shortened V by 8 bases and J by 9 bases, and 16 bases separated the two germline ends. Germline lookup yields CDR1 KGHDR and CDR2 SFDVKD. The CDR3 covers 13 residues. CDR3 sequence reads: CATIEASRVEQFF. CDR3 sequence (DNA): TGTGCCACCATTGAAGCCTCTAGAGTTGAGCAGTTCTTC.

A word on this clone: This may arise from a read error, as a much more abundant clone is one base away. The chain employs TRBV29-1 and TRBJ2-1, with D tentatively TRBD1 (5 bases). Trimming left V 3 bases short and J 10 bases short, with 16 bases between. Germline CDR1 SQVTM, CDR2 ANQGSEA. The CDR3 contains 13 residues. For the CDR3, the DNA is TGCAGCGTTGACCGCAGGAGTAGGGGAGAGCAGTTCTTC. Translating gives CSVDRRSRGEQFF.

Of note for this clone: The junction differs from germline at one of its ends, possibly a read error. The rearrangement joins TRBV7-2 to TRBJ2-1, with D perhaps TRBD2 (6 bases). Germline V gives CDR1 SGHTA, CDR2 FQGNSA. The CDR3 has 16 residues. The CDR3 bases are TGTGCCAGAAGCTTAGCACGGAGGGACGGGTACAATGAGAAGTTCTTC. This codes for CARSLARRDGYNEKFF.

Points on this clone: The CDR3 does not end in the conserved phenylalanine or tryptophan, so this is likely a read error. The V call is TRBV20-1, the J call TRBJ2-1, with 8 bases aligning to TRBD2. CDR1 and CDR2 from the germline V gene are DFQATT and SNEGSKA (reference sequence). The CDR3 is made up of 12 amino acids. After removal of 8 bases from V and 5 bases from J, the junction contained 5 bases not matched to a gene. For the CDR3, the DNA is TGCAGTTCTATAGCGGGGAACAATGAGCAGTTCCTC. This sequence encodes CSSIAGNNEQFL.

This clone appeared many times. In nucleotides, the CDR3 is TGTGCCAGCAGTGCCCGGGGCCCTCCCTCCTACGAGCAGTACTTC. This translates into CASSARGPPSYEQYF. V usage is TRBV28 and J usage is TRBJ2-7, with D perhaps assigned TRBD1 or TRBD2 (5 bases each). The CDR3 loop spans 15 amino acids. V shed 5 bases and J shed 0 bases, with 14 bases lying between them. The germline V gene encodes CDR1 MDHEN and CDR2 SYDVKM.

The table lists this clone with a few counts. The V call is TRBV2, the J call TRBJ1-1; 9 bases fit TRBD1. With 7 bases clipped from V and 1 base from J, the junction kept 4 bases outside the gene matches. In germline, CDR1 is SNHLY, CDR2 FYNNEI. The CDR3 consists of 14 residues. The CDR3 region has the DNA TGTGCCAGCATAAAACAGGGGGCGAACACTGAAGCTTTCTTT. Translation: CASIKQGANTEAFF.

The V gene is TRBV11-2, the J gene TRBJ1-5; possibly TRBD1 for D (5 bases). V lost 3 bases and J lost 3, with 15 bases in between. Germline V gives CDR1 SGHAT, CDR2 FQNNGV. The CDR3 has 16 residues. In DNA form, the CDR3 reads TGTGCCAGCAGCTTGGGCTGGGGACCTATCAATCAGCCCCAGCATTTT. It is translated as CASSLGWGPINQPQHF.

This clone was counted at least ten times. Just one base apart from a much larger clone, this may be a read error. V and J are TRBV11-2 and TRBJ2-3; the D gene is possibly TRBD2 (6 bases). Germline values: CDR1 SGHAT, CDR2 FQNNGV. The CDR3 sequence is 17 residues long. V was cut by 2 bases and J by 0 bases, with 15 bases left in between. The DNA for the CDR3 is TGTGCCAGCAGCTTATTTGGGACTGGCGGTAGCACAGATACGCAGTATTTT. Residues: CASSLFGTGGSTDTQYF.

This clone was counted a single time. V is TRBV5-1 and J is TRBJ2-5, with D hard to call. Between the trimmed V and J ends, which lost 2 bases and 5 bases, there was a span of 13 bases. The CDR3 consists of 14 residues. The germline gives CDR1 SGHRS, CDR2 YFSETQ. The CDR3 DNA reads TGCGCCAGCAGCTTCGGGTGGTCGCGGGAGACCCAGTACTTC. Its protein product is CASSFGWSRETQYF.

Many counts were recorded for this clone. The rearrangement joins TRBV30 to TRBJ2-1; D may be TRBD2 (6 bases). The CDR3 is 15 amino acids. V was cut by 4 bases and J by 0 bases, with 13 bases left in between. Germline assignment: CDR1 GTSNPN and CDR2 SVGIG (reference sequence). This chain's CDR3 is CAWMGGGSSYNEQFF. Written as DNA, the CDR3 is TGTGCCTGGATGGGTGGGGGGAGCTCCTACAATGAGCAGTTCTTC.

This clone was found many times. CDR3 nucleotides: TGCAGTGCTGCCACGGGGCCGGGCGAGCAGTACTTC. It codes for CSAATGPGEQYF. The rearrangement uses TRBV20-1 and TRBJ2-7; D could derive from TRBD1 or TRBD2 (5 bases each). CDR1 is DFQATT, CDR2 SNEGSKA, per germline (reference sequence). The CDR3 contains 12 residues. V shed 5 bases and J shed 6 bases, with 14 bases lying between them.

In this sample, this clone turned up many times. The sample holds other DNA sequences that translate to the same CDR3. The chain is built from TRBV7-9 and TRBJ1-2; 7 bases fit TRBD1. Trimming at V came to 5 bases and at J to 8 bases, leaving 2 bases not matched to a gene. Germline CDR1 and CDR2: SEHNR and FQNEAQ (reference sequence). The CDR3 is 11 amino acids. The CDR3 DNA sequence: TGTGCCAGCAGCCGACAGGGAGGCTACACCTTC. Amino acid sequence: CASSRQGGYTF.

This clone has just a few counts. The chain is built from TRBV6-6 and TRBJ1-2, with 11 bases identical to TRBD1. Losses at the gene ends were 0 bases for V and 8 bases for J; bases not matched to a gene: 5. The germline V gene has CDR1 MNHNY and CDR2 SVGAGI (reference sequence). The CDR3 is 15 residues long. CDR3 nucleotides: TGTGCCAGCAGTTACTCGGACAGGGGGCAAGCGGGCTACACCTTC. Encoded protein: CASSYSDRGQAGYTF.

The chain has TRBV20-1 and TRBJ1-2, with 12 bases that match TRBD1. Per the germline V gene, CDR1 is DFQATT and CDR2 is SNEGSKA (reference sequence). The CDR3 runs to 14 residues. The V and J ends lost 5 bases and 8 bases, in that order; junction bases with no gene match: 9. As DNA, the CDR3 is TGCAGTGCTGATGAGGGACAGGGGGCTGGCGGCTACACCTTC. This gives the protein CSADEGQGAGGYTF.

This clone is classed as medium-sized. The V and J genes are TRBV12-5 and TRBJ2-7, with 7 bases fitting TRBD1. Trimming removed 6 bases from V and 2 bases from J; junction bases left unmatched: 10. This CDR3 is built from 15 residues. CDR1 and CDR2 from the germline V gene are LGHNT and FRNRAP. CDR3 protein: CASGPGRGRTYEQYF. The CDR3 DNA reads as TGTGCTAGTGGCCCCGGTAGGGGGCGAACCTACGAGCAGTACTTC. Complete variable domain (other parts from reference TRBV12-5 and TRBJ2-7): DARVTQTPRHKVTEMGQEVTMRCQPILGHNTVFWYRQTMMQGLELLAYFRNRAPLDDSGMPKDRFSAEMPDATLATLKIQPSEPRDSAVYFCASGPGRGRTYEQYFGPGTRLTVT.

Of note for this clone: One junction end does not reproduce the germline sequence, and a read error may be involved. The rearrangement uses TRBV28 and TRBJ2-3, with TRBD2 matching over 8 bases. CDR3 length: 14 amino acids. In germline, CDR1 is MDHEN, CDR2 SYDVKM. The chain's CDR3 is CAIKLGLAKDTQYF. Here the CDR3 DNA reads TGTGCCATCAAACTCGGACTAGCTAAAGATACGCAGTATTTC.

This clone has ten or more counts. This sequence joins TRBV9 and TRBJ2-5; tentatively, D is TRBD1 (5 bases). The germline V and J ends were trimmed by 4 bases and 0 bases, with 10 bases remaining between them. The CDR3 spans 14 residues. CDR1 and CDR2 from the germline V gene are SGDLS and YYNGEE. Written as DNA, the CDR3 is TGTGCCAGCAGCTCACCGACAGACCAAGAGACCCAGTACTTC. It translates to CASSSPTDQETQYF.

This clone ranks as medium-sized. The chain employs TRBV11-3 and TRBJ2-1; D might be TRBD2 (6 bases). In germline, CDR1 is SGHNT, CDR2 YENEEA. The CDR3 is 14 residues long. Trimming removed 5 bases at V and 9 bases at J, with 17 bases between. The CDR3: CASSVRLVQSEQFF. The CDR3 DNA is TGTGCCAGCAGCGTTCGACTAGTTCAAAGTGAGCAGTTCTTC. The full variable domain, its missing parts supplied by reference TRBV11-3 and TRBJ2-1, is EAGVVQSPRYKIIEKKQPVAFWCNPISGHNTLYWYLQNLGQGPELLIRYENEEAVDDSQLPKDRFSAERLKGVDSTLKIQPAELGDSAVYLCASSVRLVQSEQFFGPGTRLTVL.

This clone was recorded many times. The chain couples TRBV28 to TRBJ1-6; D remains unclear. Trimming removed 6 bases from V and 3 bases from J, with 9 bases in between. CDR1 and CDR2 (germline): MDHEN, SYDVKM. The CDR3 covers 14 residues. The chain's CDR3 is CASSLRDYNSPLHF. The CDR3 nucleotides read TGTGCCAGCAGCCTCCGGGACTATAATTCACCCCTCCACTTT. Combining the CDR3 with reference TRBV28 and TRBJ1-6 gives the whole variable domain DVKVTQSSRYLVKRTGEKVFLECVQDMDHENMFWYRQDPGLGLRLIYFSYDVKMKEKGDIPEGYSVSREKKERFSLILESASTNQTSMYLCASSLRDYNSPLHFGNGTRLTVT.

This rearrangement joins TRBV6-2 or TRBV6-3 to TRBJ2-7; 11 bases align to TRBD2. Germline trimming cut 0 bases from V and 1 base from J; bases unmatched to any gene: 11. The CDR3 runs to 19 residues. Germline-derived CDR1 and CDR2 are MNHEY and SVGEGT. The CDR3 spells CASSYSNGLAGHRSYEQYF. The CDR3 nucleotides read TGTGCCAGCAGTTACTCGAATGGACTAGCGGGCCATAGGTCCTACGAGCAGTACTTC.

This clone appeared many times. Other DNA sequences in the same sample also yield this CDR3. This rearrangement joins TRBV14 to TRBJ2-1, with TRBD2 matching over 8 bases. CDR1 and CDR2 from the germline V gene are SGHDN and FVKESK. V lost 4 bases to trimming and J lost 6 bases; unmatched junction nucleotides: 5. The CDR3 is 14 residues long. This CDR3 is CASSPGLAGNEQFF. DNA of the CDR3: TGTGCCAGCAGCCCGGGGCTAGCGGGCAATGAGCAGTTCTTC.

This clone appeared many times. The junction differs from germline at one of its ends, possibly a read error. In the same sample, other DNA sequences code for this CDR3. J is TRBJ2-7 and V is TRBV6-1; D remains ambiguous. This CDR3 is built from 13 residues. CDR1 MNHNS and CDR2 SASEGT come from the germline V gene. Written as DNA, the CDR3 is TGTGCCAGCGGCCGAGTTGTGGCCTACGAGCAGTACTTT. It codes for CASGRVVAYEQYF.

This clone came up many times. The J gene is TRBJ2-5, the V gene TRBV5-1; TRBD2 aligns across 8 bases. Germline-derived CDR1 and CDR2 are SGHRS and YFSETQ. V lost 5 bases, J lost 7 bases, and 13 bases stayed unmatched. The CDR3 spans 15 residues. CDR3 nucleotides: TGCGCCAGCAGGGCCACCACTAGCGGCGCCCCGACCCAGTACTTC. This sequence encodes CASRATTSGAPTQYF.

This clone counts as medium-sized. The same CDR3 is also encoded by other DNA sequences in this sample. The V gene is TRBV11-2, the J gene TRBJ2-1; 9 bases line up with TRBD2. Germline V gene data show CDR1 as SGHAT and CDR2 as FQNNGV. V was pared by 5 bases and J by 4 bases, with 9 bases of the junction left unmatched. The CDR3 consists of 16 residues. CDR3 coding DNA: TGTGCCAGCAGCGATTCCGGGACTAGCTATTACAATGAGCAGTTCTTC. Protein: CASSDSGTSYYNEQFF. Drawing the rest from reference TRBV11-2 and TRBJ2-1, the complete variable domain is EAGVAQSPRYKIIEKRQSVAFWCNPISGHATLYWYQQILGQGPKLLIQFQNNGVVDDSQLPKDRFSAERLKGVDSTLKIQPAKLEDSAVYLCASSDSGTSYYNEQFFGPGTRLTVL.

This clone was counted only a few times. The rearrangement links TRBV6-9 to TRBJ1-2; D is undetermined. The CDR3 runs to 8 residues. Germline V gives CDR1 MNHGY, CDR2 SVAAGI. CDR3 region: CANYGYTF. The CDR3 DNA reads as TGTGCTAACTATGGCTACACCTTC.

The V call is TRBV9, the J call TRBJ1-3; D unclear. The CDR3 is made up of 17 amino acids. The germline V gene encodes CDR1 SGDLS and CDR2 YYNGEE. Trimming removed 0 bases at V and 0 bases at J, with 13 bases between. The CDR3 loop is CASSVDGRKTSGNTIYF. For the CDR3, the DNA is TGTGCCAGCAGCGTAGACGGCAGAAAAACCTCTGGAAACACCATATATTTT.